This TCR beta chain was identified during a study of Graves' ophthalmopathy and Graves' hyperthyroidism. Using RNA transcripts, the TCR beta CDR3 regions were amplified. First-round RT-PCR employed HTBI primers, with a second-round multiplex PCR after it. TCRdb reanalysed the multiplex PCR reads using MiXCR and keeps one entry per CDR3 protein. This sample has about 160,000 distinct CDR3 sequences, with approximately 40% found just once. Study-wide results and limits: The 13-signature model separated ophthalmopathy from stable hyperthyroidism at around 90% sensitivity and nearly 83% specificity.

The table lists this clonotype with a few counts. The antigen is undetermined. Germline CDR1 reads MNHEY; CDR2 reads SVGEGT. The CDR3 sequence is 18 residues long. Unmatched junction bases numbered 19, after V lost 2 bases and J lost 7 bases. Source material: peripheral blood. The TCR originated in a man aged 25 to 40 with Graves' ophthalmopathy. The chain links TRBV6-2 or TRBV6-3 to TRBJ1-2; 7 positions match TRBD1. CDR3 in amino acids: CASSYRAARDSSSFGYTF. The CDR3, as DNA: TGTGCCAGCAGTTACCGTGCAGCCCGGGACAGCTCTTCTTTTGGCTACACCTTC.